This TCR beta chain was sequenced during a study of CD8 T cells in ankylosing spondylitis. Each CDR3 protein gets one entry after TCRdb re-called the 5' RACE reads with MiXCR. The sample lists 700,000 or so distinct CDR3 sequences; 15% to 20% were seen once. Findings of the study overall: Made up of eight highly homologous variants, a TCR beta motif appeared characteristic of ankylosing spondylitis blood.

V lost 0 bases to trimming and J lost 0 bases, with 21 bases between them. This CDR3 has 18 residues. Germline CDR1 reads SQVTM; CDR2 reads ANQGSEA. As to this clonotype: No antigen is known for it.

The chain uses TRBV29-1 and TRBJ2-7; no clear D gene. The sequence came from a male donor with ankylosing spondylitis. The sequencing sample was made of blood, either unsorted or a sorted T cell fraction (not recorded which). The CDR3 coding sequence is TGCAGCGTTGAAGAATGGGAACGGTCAAGCAATCGCTCCTACGAGCAGTACTTC. Translated, it gives CSVEEWERSSNRSYEQYF.